This is a list of T cell receptor beta chains from one sample in a study of identifying expanded T cells in peripheral blood. Produced via immunoSEQ multiplex PCR; TCRdb's table is partial and in-frame only. The sample lists approximately 75,000 clones, 90% seen once, with 3.3% in the top ten. The sequencing sample was made of blood. All receptors derive from a person aged 18 to 70 in good health. The CDR3 runs from the conserved cysteine through the conserved F or W. The D gene is left open where the match is weak. Clone size is shown for a subset of rows, as once, few, many or a class of expanded clone.

-,TRBJ1-2,TRBV12-5,-,CASAPPGNYGYTF,TGTGCTAGTGCCCCCCCAGGGAACTATGGCTACACCTTC
TRBD1,TRBJ1-4,TRBV4-1,-,CASSQGSRGSDEKLFF,TGCGCCAGCAGCCAAGGAAGCAGGGGGTCAGATGAAAAACTGTTTTTT
-,TRBJ2-1,TRBV7-3,-,CASSQPPPNEQFF,TGTGCCAGCAGCCAACCCCCTCCCAATGAGCAGTTCTTC
TRBD2,TRBJ2-2,TRBV7-6,-,CASSLGAGGPTGELFF,TGTGCCAGCAGCTTAGGAGCGGGAGGGCCGACTGGGGAGCTGTTTTTT
TRBD2,TRBJ2-3,TRBV7-2,once,CASSFFAGGPNTQYF,TGTGCCAGCAGCTTTTTCGCGGGGGGTCCAAATACGCAGTATTTT
-,TRBJ1-2,TRBV7-2,-,CASSLGLANYGYTF,TGTGCCAGCAGCTTAGGCCTAGCTAACTATGGCTACACCTTC
TRBD1,TRBJ1-2,TRBV4-1,-,CASSPGQVSRHGYTF,TGCGCCAGCAGCCCAGGACAGGTTTCGAGACATGGCTACACCTTC
-,TRBJ2-1,TRBV7-2,-,CASSLIREQFF,TGTGCCAGCAGCTTGATCCGTGAGCAGTTCTTC
-,TRBJ2-7,TRBV5-1,once,CASSFITYEQYF,TGCGCCAGCAGCTTCATAACCTACGAGCAGTACTTC
-,TRBJ1-3,TRBV4-3,-,CASSQDTGGTIYF,TGCGCCAGCAGCCAAGATACCGGGGGCACCATATATTTT
-,TRBJ2-3,TRBV21-1,-,CASSSQAGEADTQYF,TGTGCCAGCAGCTCTCAAGCGGGAGAGGCTGATACGCAGTATTTT
-,TRBJ1-1,TRBV30,-,CAWRLAGSYTEAFF,TGTGCCTGGCGTTTGGCAGGAAGTTACACTGAAGCTTTCTTT
-,TRBJ1-3,TRBV6-5,-,CASSRNVRPGNTIYF,TGTGCCAGCAGTCGCAACGTGAGGCCCGGAAACACCATATATTTT
TRBD1,TRBJ1-2,TRBV19,-,CASSTRDSRPYGYTF,TGTGCCAGTAGTACCCGGGACAGCCGCCCATATGGCTACACCTTC
TRBD1,TRBJ1-2,TRBV30,few,CAWSPGQGYTF,TGTGCCTGGAGCCCGGGACAGGGCTACACCTTC
-,TRBJ2-5,TRBV5-1,once,CASSGSEFETQYF,TGCGCCAGCAGCGGATCCGAATTCGAGACCCAGTACTTC
TRBD1,TRBJ2-7,TRBV10-2,-,CASSVGTESYEQYF,TGCGCCAGCAGTGTCGGGACAGAAAGTTACGAGCAGTACTTC
-,TRBJ2-7,TRBV10-3,-,CAISESLGFYEQYF,TGTGCCATCAGTGAGTCGTTGGGGTTCTACGAGCAGTACTTC
-,TRBJ1-1,TRBV19,-,CASSKNMNTEAFF,TGTGCCAGTAGTAAGAATATGAACACTGAAGCTTTCTTT
TRBD2,TRBJ2-3,TRBV5-8,-,CASSVPGTTSTDTQYF,TGTGCCAGCAGCGTCCCCGGGACTACTAGCACAGATACGCAGTATTTT
TRBD1,TRBJ1-2,TRBV30,-,CAGGQGSYGYTF,TGTGCCGGGGGACAGGGGTCCTATGGCTACACCTTC
TRBD2,TRBJ2-4,TRBV27,-,CARRAAGLAGDSNIQYF,TGTGCCAGGCGGGCGGCGGGACTAGCGGGAGATTCGAACATTCAGTACTTC
-,TRBJ1-2,TRBV29-1,-,CSVVEGLVSYGYTF,TGCAGCGTTGTTGAGGGCTTGGTGAGCTATGGCTACACCTTC
-,TRBJ1-2,TRBV5-1,-,CASSSGPGENYGYTF,TGCGCCAGCAGCTCCGGGCCCGGAGAGAACTATGGCTACACCTTC
TRBD2,TRBJ2-7,TRBV10-3,-,CASGSTYEQYF,TGTGCTAGCGGGTCCACCTACGAGCAGTACTTC
-,TRBJ1-3,TRBV18,-,CASSALGPSSGNTIYF,TGTGCCAGCTCGGCCTTGGGACCGTCCTCTGGAAACACCATATATTTT
TRBD1,TRBJ1-2,TRBV7-2,-,CASSLWGQGAYGYTF,TGTGCCAGCAGCTTATGGGGGCAGGGGGCGTACGGCTACACCTTC
TRBD1,TRBJ2-1,TRBV4-1,-,CASSQDLQGVLFF,TGCGCCAGCAGCCAAGATCTCCAGGGGGTCTTGTTCTTC
-,TRBJ2-7,TRBV28,-,CASRPQGTYEQYF,TGTGCCAGCAGGCCACAGGGAACCTACGAGCAGTACTTC
-,TRBJ2-1,TRBV9,-,CASSAKQGRANEQFF,TGTGCCAGCAGCGCAAAACAGGGAAGGGCCAATGAGCAGTTCTTC
-,TRBJ2-7,TRBV7-9,-,CASSLTHGTDEQYF,TGTGCCAGCAGCTTGACCCACGGGACGGACGAGCAGTACTTC
-,TRBJ2-5,TRBV25-1,-,CASSEFRGSQETQYF,TGTGCCAGCAGTGAGTTTCGGGGTAGTCAAGAGACCCAGTACTTC
-,TRBJ1-1,TRBV27,-,CASSLFHLSEAFF,TGTGCCAGCAGTTTATTTCATCTTTCTGAAGCTTTCTTT
TRBD1,TRBJ1-4,TRBV6-6,-,CASRLPGQGQNEKLFF,TGTGCCAGCAGACTCCCAGGACAGGGCCAAAATGAAAAACTGTTTTTT
-,TRBJ2-1,TRBV14,-,CASSSQSGAKFF,TGTGCCAGCAGTTCCCAAAGCGGTGCGAAGTTCTTC
-,TRBJ2-1,TRBV28,-,CASSPATGFSYNEQFF,TGTGCCAGCAGCCCCGCCACAGGGTTTTCCTACAATGAGCAGTTCTTC
-,TRBJ1-2,TRBV9,once,CASSAAEFGPYGYTF,TGTGCCAGCAGCGCGGCCGAGTTTGGCCCCTATGGCTACACCTTC
TRBD2,TRBJ2-1,TRBV28,-,CASSPSGGSYNEQFF,TGTGCCAGCAGCCCCAGCGGGGGGTCCTACAATGAGCAGTTCTTC
TRBD1,TRBJ2-7,TRBV7-8,-,CASSLGWTGGVQSYEQYF,TGTGCCAGCAGCTTAGGTTGGACAGGGGGCGTGCAATCCTACGAGCAGTACTTC
-,TRBJ2-1,TRBV19,once,CASRGAGVYNEQFF,TGTGCCAGCCGCGGAGCGGGTGTCTACAATGAGCAGTTCTTC
TRBD2,TRBJ2-5,TRBV5-1,-,CASSLPSGGPQETQYF,TGCGCCAGCAGCTTGCCTAGCGGGGGACCCCAAGAGACCCAGTACTTC
-,TRBJ1-1,TRBV4-1,-,CASSQLGARGVDTEAFF,TGCGCCAGCAGCCAATTGGGGGCGCGGGGGGTAGACACTGAAGCTTTCTTT
TRBD1,TRBJ1-1,TRBV30,-,CAWAQGANTEAFF,TGTGCCTGGGCACAGGGGGCGAACACTGAAGCTTTCTTT
-,TRBJ1-1,TRBV4-2,-,CASSQDPQGGSGEAFF,TGTGCCAGCAGCCAAGATCCTCAGGGTGGCAGTGGTGAAGCTTTCTTT